This TCR beta chain was obtained from a study of cytomegalovirus exposure and HLA in healthy donors. PCR was performed using 60 Vbeta and 13 Jbeta primers. Only in-frame clones appear in the TCRdb table, and some are missing; sequencing was by immunoSEQ multiplex PCR. Found here are some 180,000 clones, approximately 81% of them singletons; the top ten hold approximately 2.5%. Sequencing input: PBMCs. This receptor was taken from a man between 25 and 39 years old in good health and CMV-seropositive.

The DNA for the CDR3 is TGCGCCAGCAGCCAAGGAGGGAATCAGCCCCAGCATTTT. Protein sequence: CASSQGGNQPQHF. V and J are TRBV4-3 and TRBJ1-5; D ambiguous. V lost 1 base and J 4 bases, leaving 5 bases between the germline ends. Germline assignment: CDR1 LGHNA and CDR2 YSLEER. The CDR3 loop spans 13 amino acids.